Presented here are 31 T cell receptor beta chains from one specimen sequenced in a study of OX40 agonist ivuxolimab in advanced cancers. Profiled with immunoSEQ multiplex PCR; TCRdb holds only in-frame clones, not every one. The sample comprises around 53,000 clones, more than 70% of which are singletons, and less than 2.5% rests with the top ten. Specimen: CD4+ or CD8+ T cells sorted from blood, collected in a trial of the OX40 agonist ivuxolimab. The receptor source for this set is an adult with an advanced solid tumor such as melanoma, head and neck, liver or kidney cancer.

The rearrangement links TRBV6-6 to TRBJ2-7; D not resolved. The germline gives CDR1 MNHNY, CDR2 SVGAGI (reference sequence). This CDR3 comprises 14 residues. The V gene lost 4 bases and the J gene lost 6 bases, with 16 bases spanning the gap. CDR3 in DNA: TGTGCCAGCAGTTCACGGTACGAAAGGTCCGAGCAGTACTTC. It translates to CASSSRYERSEQYF.

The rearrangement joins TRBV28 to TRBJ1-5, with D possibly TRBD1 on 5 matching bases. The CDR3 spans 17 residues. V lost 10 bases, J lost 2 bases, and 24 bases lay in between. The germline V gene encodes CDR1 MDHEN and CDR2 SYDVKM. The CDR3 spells CATNFPDIAWGNQPQHF. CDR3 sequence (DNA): TGTGCCACTAACTTCCCGGACATTGCTTGGGGCAATCAGCCCCAGCATTTT.

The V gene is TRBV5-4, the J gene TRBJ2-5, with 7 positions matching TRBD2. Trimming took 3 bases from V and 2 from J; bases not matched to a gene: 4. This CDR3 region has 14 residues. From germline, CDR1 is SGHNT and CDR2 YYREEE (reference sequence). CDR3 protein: CASSSRDYQETQYF. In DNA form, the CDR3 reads TGTGCCAGCAGCTCCCGGGACTATCAAGAGACCCAGTACTTC.

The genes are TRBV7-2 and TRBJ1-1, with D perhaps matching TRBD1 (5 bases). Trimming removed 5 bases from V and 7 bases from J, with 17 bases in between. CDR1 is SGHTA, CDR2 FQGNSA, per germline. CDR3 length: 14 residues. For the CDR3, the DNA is TGTGCCAGCAGCGCCGACAGTGGGCCAGGTGAAGCTTTCTTT. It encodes CASSADSGPGEAFF.

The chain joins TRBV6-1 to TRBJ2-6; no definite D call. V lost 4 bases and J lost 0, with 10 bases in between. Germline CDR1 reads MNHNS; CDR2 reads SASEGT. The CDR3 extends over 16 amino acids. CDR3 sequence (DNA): TGTGCCAGCAGTGTCCAGATGAGCTCTGGGGCCAACGTCCTGACTTTC. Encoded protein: CASSVQMSSGANVLTF.

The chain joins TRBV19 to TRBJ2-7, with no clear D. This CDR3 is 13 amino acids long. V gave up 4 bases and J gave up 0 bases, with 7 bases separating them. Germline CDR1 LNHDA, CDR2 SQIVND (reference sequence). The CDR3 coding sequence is TGTGCCAGTAGTAAACCCCCCTCCTACGAGCAGTACTTC. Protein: CASSKPPSYEQYF.

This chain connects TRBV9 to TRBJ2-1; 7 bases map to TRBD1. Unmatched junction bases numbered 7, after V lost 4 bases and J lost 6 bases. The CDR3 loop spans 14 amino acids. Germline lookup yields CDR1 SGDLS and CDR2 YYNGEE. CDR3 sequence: CASSPTGRSNEQFF. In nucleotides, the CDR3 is TGTGCCAGCAGCCCGACAGGGCGAAGCAATGAGCAGTTCTTC.

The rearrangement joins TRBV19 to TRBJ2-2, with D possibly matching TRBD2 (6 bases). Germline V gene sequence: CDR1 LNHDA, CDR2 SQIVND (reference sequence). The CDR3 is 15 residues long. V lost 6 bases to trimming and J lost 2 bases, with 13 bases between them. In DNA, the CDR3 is TGTGCCAGTAGCCGGGACTTGGGAAACACCGGGGAGCTGTTTTTT. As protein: CASSRDLGNTGELFF.

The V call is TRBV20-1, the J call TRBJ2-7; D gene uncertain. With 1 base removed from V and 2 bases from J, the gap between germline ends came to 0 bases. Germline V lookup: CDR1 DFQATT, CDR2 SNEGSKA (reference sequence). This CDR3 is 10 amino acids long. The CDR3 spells CSARAYEQYF. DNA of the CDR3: TGCAGTGCTAGAGCCTACGAGCAGTACTTC.

In DNA, the CDR3 is TGTGCCAGCAGCCTCTGGACAGGGAGGTTTGCGGGAAACACCATATATTTT. Its translation is CASSLWTGRFAGNTIYF. The rearrangement uses TRBV11-2 and TRBJ1-3, with 8 nucleotides matching TRBD1. Losses at the gene ends were 5 bases for V and 4 bases for J; bases not matched to a gene: 13. Germline CDR1 SGHAT, CDR2 FQNNGV. The CDR3 is 17 amino acids.

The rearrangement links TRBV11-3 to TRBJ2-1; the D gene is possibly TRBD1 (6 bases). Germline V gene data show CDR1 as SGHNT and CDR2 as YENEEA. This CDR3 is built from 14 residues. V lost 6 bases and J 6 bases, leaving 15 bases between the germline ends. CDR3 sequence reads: CASSPTRGSNEQFF. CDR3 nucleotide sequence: TGTGCCAGCAGTCCTACCAGGGGTTCCAATGAGCAGTTCTTC.

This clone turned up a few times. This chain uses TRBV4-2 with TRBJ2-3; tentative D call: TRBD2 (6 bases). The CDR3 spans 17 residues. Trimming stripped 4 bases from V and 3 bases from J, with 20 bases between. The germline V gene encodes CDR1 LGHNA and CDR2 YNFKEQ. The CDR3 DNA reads TGTGCCAGCAGCCGCCATCAACTAGCCACGGGAACAGATACGCAGTATTTT. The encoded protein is CASSRHQLATGTDTQYF.

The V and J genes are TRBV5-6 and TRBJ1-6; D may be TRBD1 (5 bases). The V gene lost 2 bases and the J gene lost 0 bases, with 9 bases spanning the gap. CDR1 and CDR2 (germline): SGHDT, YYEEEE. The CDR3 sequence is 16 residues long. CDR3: CASSFRQSSYNSPLHF. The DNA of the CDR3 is TGTGCCAGCAGCTTTCGACAGAGCTCCTATAATTCACCCCTCCACTTT.

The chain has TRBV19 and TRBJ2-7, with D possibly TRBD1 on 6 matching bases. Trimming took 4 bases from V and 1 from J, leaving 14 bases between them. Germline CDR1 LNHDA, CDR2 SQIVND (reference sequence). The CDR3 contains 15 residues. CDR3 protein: CASSNRQEASYEQYF. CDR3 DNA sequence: TGTGCCAGTAGTAACCGACAGGAAGCATCCTACGAGCAGTACTTC. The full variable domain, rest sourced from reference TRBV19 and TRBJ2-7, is DGGITQSPKYLFRKEGQNVTLSCEQNLNHDAMYWYRQDPGQGLRLIYYSQIVNDFQKGDIAEGYSVSREKKESFPLTVTSAQKNPTAFYLCASSNRQEASYEQYFGPGTRLTVT.

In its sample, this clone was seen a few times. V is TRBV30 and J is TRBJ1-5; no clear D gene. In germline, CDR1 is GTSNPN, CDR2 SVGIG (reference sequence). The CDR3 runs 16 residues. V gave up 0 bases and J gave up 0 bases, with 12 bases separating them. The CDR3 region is CAWSVGGQTSNQPQHF. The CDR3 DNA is TGTGCCTGGAGTGTGGGAGGGCAGACTAGCAATCAGCCCCAGCATTTT.

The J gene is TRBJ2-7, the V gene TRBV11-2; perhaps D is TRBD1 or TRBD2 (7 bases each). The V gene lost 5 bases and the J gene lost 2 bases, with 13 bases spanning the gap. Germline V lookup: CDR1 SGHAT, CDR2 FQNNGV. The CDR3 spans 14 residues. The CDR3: CASSLPGGAYEQYF. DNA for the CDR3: TGTGCCAGCAGCCTCCCAGGGGGGGCCTACGAGCAGTACTTC.

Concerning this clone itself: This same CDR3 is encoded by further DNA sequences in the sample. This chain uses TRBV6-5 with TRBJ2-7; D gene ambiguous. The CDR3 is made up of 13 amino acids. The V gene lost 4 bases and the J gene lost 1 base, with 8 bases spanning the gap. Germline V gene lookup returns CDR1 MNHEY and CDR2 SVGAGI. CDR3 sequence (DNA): TGTGCCAGCAGTTCGACGGGTTCCTACGAGCAGTACTTC. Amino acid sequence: CASSSTGSYEQYF.

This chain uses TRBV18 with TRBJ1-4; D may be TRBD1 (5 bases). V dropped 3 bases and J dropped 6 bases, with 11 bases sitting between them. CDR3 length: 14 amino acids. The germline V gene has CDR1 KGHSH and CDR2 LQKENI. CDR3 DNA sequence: TGTGCCAGCTCACCCCAGGGAATTGATGAAAAACTGTTTTTT. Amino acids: CASSPQGIDEKLFF.

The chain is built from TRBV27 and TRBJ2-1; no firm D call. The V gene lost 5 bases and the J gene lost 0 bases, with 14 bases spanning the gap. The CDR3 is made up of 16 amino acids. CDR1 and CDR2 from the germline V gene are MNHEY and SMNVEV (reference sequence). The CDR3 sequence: CASSIPYSRSYNEQFF. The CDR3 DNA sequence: TGTGCCAGCAGTATCCCGTACAGCCGCTCCTACAATGAGCAGTTCTTC.

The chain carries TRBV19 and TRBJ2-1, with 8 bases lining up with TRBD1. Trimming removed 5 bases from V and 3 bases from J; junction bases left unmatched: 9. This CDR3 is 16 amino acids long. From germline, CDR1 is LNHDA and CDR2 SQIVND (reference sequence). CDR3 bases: TGTGCCAGTAGTCGCATAGGAACAGGGGGCTACAATGAGCAGTTCTTC. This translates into CASSRIGTGGYNEQFF.

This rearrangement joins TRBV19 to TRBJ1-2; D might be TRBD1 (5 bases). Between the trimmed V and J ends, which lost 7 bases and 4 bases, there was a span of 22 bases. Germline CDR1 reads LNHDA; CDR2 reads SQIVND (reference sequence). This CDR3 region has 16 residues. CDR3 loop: CASTTKSRGDRYGYTF. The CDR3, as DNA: TGTGCCAGTACCACCAAAAGTCGGGGGGACCGCTATGGCTACACCTTC.

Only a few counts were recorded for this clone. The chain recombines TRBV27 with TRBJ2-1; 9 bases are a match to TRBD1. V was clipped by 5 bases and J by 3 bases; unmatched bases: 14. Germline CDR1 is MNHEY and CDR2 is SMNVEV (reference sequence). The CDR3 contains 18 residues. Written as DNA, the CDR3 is TGTGCCAGCAGTCCGAGGGACAGGGCCACAGGACGCTACAATGAGCAGTTCTTC. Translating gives CASSPRDRATGRYNEQFF.

Written as DNA, the CDR3 is TGCAGCGTCGAACCTCCGACAGGGATAAATGAGCAGTTCTTC. Its translation is CSVEPPTGINEQFF. V gene TRBV29-1 combines with J gene TRBJ2-1; 7 bases are a match to TRBD1. The CDR3 has 14 amino acids. Germline V gene lookup returns CDR1 SQVTM and CDR2 ANQGSEA. J was trimmed by 7 bases and V by 6 bases; bases with no gene match: 12.

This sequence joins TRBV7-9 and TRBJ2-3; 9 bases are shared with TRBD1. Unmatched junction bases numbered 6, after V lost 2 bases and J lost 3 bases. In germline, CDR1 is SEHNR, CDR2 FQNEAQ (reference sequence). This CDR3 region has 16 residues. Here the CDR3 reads CASSLPTGGGTDTQYF. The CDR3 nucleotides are TGTGCCAGCAGCTTACCGACAGGGGGTGGGACAGATACGCAGTATTTT.

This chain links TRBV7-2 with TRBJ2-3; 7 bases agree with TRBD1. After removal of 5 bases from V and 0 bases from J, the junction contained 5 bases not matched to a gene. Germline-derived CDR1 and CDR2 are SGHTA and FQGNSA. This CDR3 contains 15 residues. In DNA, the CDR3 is TGTGCCAGCAGCCCACAGGGGATTAGCACAGATACGCAGTATTTT. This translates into CASSPQGISTDTQYF.

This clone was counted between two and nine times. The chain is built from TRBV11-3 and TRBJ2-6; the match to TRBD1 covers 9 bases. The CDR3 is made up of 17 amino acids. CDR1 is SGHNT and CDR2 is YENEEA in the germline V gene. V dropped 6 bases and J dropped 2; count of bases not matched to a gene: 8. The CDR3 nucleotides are TGTGCCAGCAGTCGCCGGGACAGGGTAACTGGGGCCAACGTCCTGACTTTC. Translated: CASSRRDRVTGANVLTF.

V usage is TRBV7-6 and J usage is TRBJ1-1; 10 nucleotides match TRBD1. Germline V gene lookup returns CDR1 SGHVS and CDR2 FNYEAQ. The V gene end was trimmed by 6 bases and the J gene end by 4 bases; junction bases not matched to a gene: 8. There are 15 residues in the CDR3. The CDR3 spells CASSPATGGLTEAFF. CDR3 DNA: TGTGCCAGCAGTCCCGCGACAGGGGGCCTCACTGAAGCTTTCTTT.

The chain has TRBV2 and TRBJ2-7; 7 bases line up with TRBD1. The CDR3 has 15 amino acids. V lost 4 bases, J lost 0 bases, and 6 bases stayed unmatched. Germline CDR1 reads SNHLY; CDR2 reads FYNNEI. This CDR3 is CASSATGISSYEQYF. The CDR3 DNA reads TGTGCCAGCAGTGCGACAGGGATTAGCTCCTACGAGCAGTACTTC.

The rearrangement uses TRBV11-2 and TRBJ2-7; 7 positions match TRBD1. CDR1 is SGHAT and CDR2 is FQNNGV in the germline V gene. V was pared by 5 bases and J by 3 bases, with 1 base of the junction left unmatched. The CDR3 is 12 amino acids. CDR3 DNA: TGTGCCAGCAGCCGACAGGGCTACGAGCAGTACTTC. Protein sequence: CASSRQGYEQYF.

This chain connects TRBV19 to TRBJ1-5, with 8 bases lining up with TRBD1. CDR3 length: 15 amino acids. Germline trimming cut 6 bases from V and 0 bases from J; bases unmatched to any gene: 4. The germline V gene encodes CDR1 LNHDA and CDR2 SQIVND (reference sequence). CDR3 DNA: TGTGCCAGTAGGCAGGGGGCAATTAGCAATCAGCCCCAGCATTTT. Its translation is CASRQGAISNQPQHF.

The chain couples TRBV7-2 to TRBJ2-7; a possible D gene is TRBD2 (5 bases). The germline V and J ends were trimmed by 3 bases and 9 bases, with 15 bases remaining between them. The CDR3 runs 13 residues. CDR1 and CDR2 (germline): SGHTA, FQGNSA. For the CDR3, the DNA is TGTGCCAGCAGCTTCCGGCCTGGAGAGGGGCAGTACTTC. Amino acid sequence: CASSFRPGEGQYF.